The next 27 T cell receptor beta chains were all read from a single sample in a study of cytomegalovirus exposure and HLA in healthy donors. Assay used: immunoSEQ multiplex PCR; TCRdb lists only in-frame clones, some missing. This sample has 250,000 to 350,000 clones, with 75% to 90% found just once. Material for sequencing was PBMCs. These receptors all come from a woman between 18 and 29 years old in good health and CMV-seronegative.

The chain employs TRBV6-1 and TRBJ2-3; tentatively, D is TRBD1 (6 bases). Trimming took off 6 bases at V and 3 bases at J, with 7 bases between the two ends. Germline V gives CDR1 MNHNS, CDR2 SASEGT. CDR3 length equals 12 residues. DNA for the CDR3: TGTGCCAGCAGCAGGGGTACAGATACGCAGTATTTT. Its protein product is CASSRGTDTQYF.

The rearrangement links TRBV7-9 to TRBJ1-3; D gene uncertain. Germline V gives CDR1 SEHNR, CDR2 FQNEAQ (reference sequence). This CDR3 contains 14 residues. V was pared by 5 bases and J by 1 base, with 9 bases between. CDR3 DNA sequence: TGTGCCAGCAGCGAAACAGTATCTGGAAACACCATATATTTT. It specifies CASSETVSGNTIYF.

The V call is TRBV7-2, the J call TRBJ2-7, with TRBD2 identical over 10 bases. This CDR3 has 16 amino acids. Per the germline V gene, CDR1 is SGHTA and CDR2 is FQGNSA. Unmatched junction bases numbered 10, after V lost 6 bases and J lost 2 bases. CDR3 protein: CASRQTGTSVAYEQYF. The CDR3 nucleotides read TGTGCCAGCAGACAAACCGGGACTAGCGTAGCCTACGAGCAGTACTTC.

This chain links TRBV28 with TRBJ2-2; D is unclear. The CDR3 extends over 15 amino acids. Trimming took off 0 bases at V and 0 bases at J, with 5 bases between the two ends. Germline V gene lookup returns CDR1 MDHEN and CDR2 SYDVKM. The CDR3 here is CASSLWATNTGELFF. CDR3 DNA: TGTGCCAGCAGTTTATGGGCCACGAACACCGGGGAGCTGTTTTTT. The complete variable domain, with remaining parts taken from reference TRBV28 and TRBJ2-2, reads DVKVTQSSRYLVKRTGEKVFLECVQDMDHENMFWYRQDPGLGLRLIYFSYDVKMKEKGDIPEGYSVSREKKERFSLILESASTNQTSMYLCASSLWATNTGELFFGEGSRLTVL.

This sequence joins TRBV19 and TRBJ2-3; the D gene is possibly TRBD2 (5 bases). The CDR3 consists of 15 residues. Germline V gives CDR1 LNHDA, CDR2 SQIVND (reference sequence). V was pared by 1 base and J by 0 bases, with 8 bases between. CDR3 DNA: TGTGCCAGTAGTATAGTGACGGGAAGCACAGATACGCAGTATTTT. Translation: CASSIVTGSTDTQYF.

This clone was observed a few times. Here the CDR3 DNA reads TGTGCCAGCAGCTCGACAGGGCTCGAGCAGTACTTC. This sequence encodes CASSSTGLEQYF. This chain joins TRBV5-6 and TRBJ2-7; 7 bases are a match to TRBD1. V dropped 3 bases and J dropped 6; count of bases not matched to a gene: 3. The CDR3 runs to 12 residues. Germline V gene sequence: CDR1 SGHDT, CDR2 YYEEEE.

This chain connects TRBV7-6 to TRBJ2-3, with TRBD1 matching 9 bases. This CDR3 spans 16 amino acids. The germline CDR1 and CDR2 sequences are SGHVS and FNYEAQ. The V and J ends lost 8 bases and 4 bases, in that order; junction bases with no gene match: 13. The CDR3 DNA reads as TGTGCCAGCGCTTCAGCCTGGGGACAGGGATCAGATACGCAGTATTTT. This gives the protein CASASAWGQGSDTQYF.

This sequence joins TRBV11-2 and TRBJ2-5; D not certain. The CDR3 totals 14 residues. Germline V CDR1 and CDR2: SGHAT, FQNNGV. Between the trimmed V and J ends, which lost 3 bases and 0 bases, there was a span of 8 bases. CDR3 loop: CASSFELHQETQYF. DNA for the CDR3: TGTGCCAGCAGCTTCGAGTTACACCAAGAGACCCAGTACTTC.

The genes are TRBV6-5 and TRBJ1-5, with D possibly being TRBD1 (5 bases). The CDR3 sequence is 14 residues long. The ends were cut back, 5 bases at V and 4 bases at J, with 12 bases in the middle. Looked up from germline, CDR1 is MNHEY and CDR2 is SVGAGI. CDR3: CASSPQRGNQPQHF. The CDR3 DNA follows: TGTGCCAGCAGTCCCCAGCGGGGGAATCAGCCCCAGCATTTT.

This clone was observed once. The chain has TRBV19 and TRBJ1-2; TRBD1 matches at 8 bases. Trimming at V came to 7 bases and at J to 7 bases, leaving 17 bases not matched to a gene. In germline, CDR1 is LNHDA, CDR2 SQIVND (reference sequence). The CDR3 runs to 16 residues. The CDR3 nucleotides read TGTGCCAGTACCGTAAGCCGTGGACAGGGTGCTCTTGGCTACACCTTC. Protein: CASTVSRGQGALGYTF.

V gene TRBV6-6 combines with J gene TRBJ1-2, with 7 bases identical to TRBD1. The CDR3 totals 15 residues. Germline V gives CDR1 MNHNY, CDR2 SVGAGI (reference sequence). With V trimmed by 0 bases and J by 3 bases, 4 bases remained unmatched. The CDR3 loop reads CASSYSDREDYGYTF. The CDR3 DNA is TGTGCCAGCAGTTACTCTGACAGGGAGGACTATGGCTACACCTTC.

The chain uses TRBV5-1 and TRBJ2-5; possible D gene TRBD2, 6 bases. CDR1 is SGHRS and CDR2 is YFSETQ in the germline V gene. Trimming removed 1 base at V and 2 bases at J, with 12 bases between. The CDR3 totals 15 residues. The CDR3 is CASSLSVGSQETQYF. The CDR3 DNA follows: TGCGCCAGCAGCTTGTCTGTCGGGAGTCAAGAGACCCAGTACTTC.

CDR3 region: CASSEGYRRLGGTQYF. The CDR3 region has the DNA TGTGCCAGCAGTGAAGGTTACAGGCGGCTGGGTGGGACCCAGTACTTC. This chain joins TRBV2 and TRBJ2-5; D might be TRBD1 (5 bases). This CDR3 comprises 16 residues. Germline V gene sequence: CDR1 SNHLY, CDR2 FYNNEI. V lost 1 base and J 7 bases, leaving 19 bases between the germline ends.

This chain links TRBV2 with TRBJ2-7; 11 bases line up with TRBD2. From germline, CDR1 is SNHLY and CDR2 FYNNEI. With 7 bases clipped from V and 3 bases from J, the junction kept 2 bases outside the gene matches. The CDR3 length is 13 residues. Here the CDR3 DNA reads TGTGCCAGCATGGGACTAGCGGACTACGAGCAGTACTTC. It specifies CASMGLADYEQYF.

This clone turned up a few times. The V gene is TRBV7-9, the J gene TRBJ1-3; the D gene is possibly TRBD1 (6 bases). The length of the CDR3 is 14 residues. V was shortened by 4 bases and J by 1 base, with 8 bases between the two germline ends. CDR1 is SEHNR, CDR2 FQNEAQ, per germline (reference sequence). In DNA form, the CDR3 reads TGTGCCAGCAGCTCAACAGGGTCTGGAAACACCATATATTTT. Translated: CASSSTGSGNTIYF.

The rearrangement links TRBV2 to TRBJ1-1, with 8 bases that match TRBD1. With 6 bases clipped from V and 6 bases from J, the junction kept 9 bases outside the gene matches. Germline V CDR1 and CDR2: SNHLY, FYNNEI. The CDR3 spans 14 residues. The CDR3 DNA follows: TGTGCCAGCAGAGGACAGGGTGGTTTCGCTGAAGCTTTCTTT. Translated, it gives CASRGQGGFAEAFF.

A note on this clone: This sample includes further DNA sequences coding for the same CDR3. This chain links TRBV9 with TRBJ1-2, with D perhaps matching TRBD1 (6 bases). V was shortened by 0 bases and J by 4 bases, with 10 bases between the two germline ends. Germline V gene sequence: CDR1 SGDLS, CDR2 YYNGEE. The CDR3 is 14 amino acids. The CDR3 here is CASSVGGGTYGYTF. DNA for the CDR3: TGTGCCAGCAGCGTAGGAGGGGGTACCTATGGCTACACCTTC. The full variable domain, rest sourced from reference TRBV9 and TRBJ1-2, is DSGVTQTPKHLITATGQRVTLRCSPRSGDLSVYWYQQSLDQGLQFLIQYYNGEERAKGNILERFSAQQFPDLHSELNLSSLELGDSALYFCASSVGGGTYGYTFGSGTRLTVV.

V usage is TRBV19 and J usage is TRBJ1-5; a weak D match, TRBD1 (5 bases). V was clipped by 2 bases and J by 7 bases, with 15 bases between them. Germline V CDR1 and CDR2: LNHDA, SQIVND (reference sequence). The CDR3 has 15 residues. This CDR3 is CASSIMEQGLQPQHF. The CDR3 DNA is TGTGCCAGTAGTATAATGGAGCAGGGACTACAGCCCCAGCATTTT.

The gene calls are TRBV4-3 and TRBJ2-7, with 8 bases fitting TRBD1. Germline-derived CDR1 and CDR2 are LGHNA and YSLEER. Trimming took 1 base from V and 3 from J; bases not matched to a gene: 2. The CDR3 extends over 14 amino acids. The CDR3 coding sequence is TGCGCCAGCAGCCAAGGGACAGGGCGCTACGAGCAGTACTTC. Translation: CASSQGTGRYEQYF.

The chain combines TRBV19 with TRBJ1-5; 10 bases agree with TRBD1. V was pared by 3 bases and J by 3 bases, with 11 bases of the junction left unmatched. Germline lookup yields CDR1 LNHDA and CDR2 SQIVND (reference sequence). The CDR3 spans 18 residues. The CDR3 sequence: CASSIGTGARGTNQPQHF. The CDR3 region has the DNA TGTGCCAGTAGTATTGGGACAGGGGCTAGGGGTACCAATCAGCCCCAGCATTTT.

CDR3 DNA sequence: TGCGCCAGCAGCCAACAACAGGGGGGGAACACTGAAGCTTTCTTT. Translation: CASSQQQGGNTEAFF. This sequence joins TRBV4-3 and TRBJ1-1; 8 positions agree with TRBD1. The ends lost 2 bases at V and 1 base at J; junction bases unmatched: 3. Germline V gene sequence: CDR1 LGHNA, CDR2 YSLEER. The CDR3 runs 15 residues.

The chain carries TRBV7-9 and TRBJ1-2; 11 bases agree with TRBD1. After removal of 5 bases from V and 4 bases from J, the junction contained 6 bases not matched to a gene. Germline loops: CDR1 SEHNR, CDR2 FQNEAQ (reference sequence). The CDR3 is 15 amino acids. The CDR3 coding sequence is TGTGCCAGCAGCGTGGGACAGGGGGGCCTCTATGGCTACACCTTC. This codes for CASSVGQGGLYGYTF.

This clone has a handful of counts. The rearrangement joins TRBV28 to TRBJ1-2; D gene unclear. Germline values: CDR1 MDHEN, CDR2 SYDVKM. The CDR3 runs to 16 residues. Trimming cost V 1 base and J 2 bases, with 14 bases left between them. The CDR3 nucleotides read TGTGCCAGCAGTTTATCCCAGGCAGTCCGGAACTATGGCTACACCTTC. This codes for CASSLSQAVRNYGYTF.

The V gene is TRBV7-8, the J gene TRBJ1-1; possible D gene TRBD1, 5 bases. Germline lookup yields CDR1 SGHVS and CDR2 FQNEAQ. Trimming shortened V by 5 bases and J by 7 bases, and 14 bases separated the two germline ends. The CDR3 totals 13 residues. The CDR3 nucleotides read TGTGCCAGCAGCACCCGACAGCGCCTTGAAGCTTTCTTT. Residues: CASSTRQRLEAFF. Drawing the rest from reference TRBV7-8 and TRBJ1-1, the complete variable domain is GAGVSQSPRYKVAKRGQDVALRCDPISGHVSLFWYQQALGQGPEFLTYFQNEAQLDKSGLPSDRFFAERPEGSVSTLKIQRTQQEDSAVYLCASSTRQRLEAFFGQGTRLTVV.

This chain links TRBV9 with TRBJ1-5; the D is unclear. There are 15 residues in the CDR3. Germline loops: CDR1 SGDLS, CDR2 YYNGEE. V lost 4 bases to trimming and J lost 0 bases, with 11 bases between them. The CDR3 DNA reads as TGTGCCAGCAGCTGGAGAGGTGATAGCAATCAGCCCCAGCATTTT. This gives the protein CASSWRGDSNQPQHF.

This chain uses TRBV27 with TRBJ1-2; D unresolved. CDR1 is MNHEY and CDR2 is SMNVEV in the germline V gene (reference sequence). The CDR3 covers 15 residues. Deletions cut 5 bases from V and 5 bases from J, with 18 bases between. CDR3 region: CASSKSVGSPYGYTF. Here the CDR3 DNA reads TGTGCCAGCAGTAAATCAGTGGGCAGCCCTTATGGCTACACCTTC.

This sequence joins TRBV7-8 and TRBJ2-3, with 13 bases lining up with TRBD2. Germline V gene sequence: CDR1 SGHVS, CDR2 FQNEAQ. There are 16 residues in the CDR3. Germline trimming cut 2 bases from V and 7 bases from J; bases unmatched to any gene: 6. The CDR3 loop reads CASSLTGLAGANTQYF. The DNA for the CDR3 is TGTGCCAGCAGCTTAACTGGACTAGCGGGAGCGAATACGCAGTATTTT.